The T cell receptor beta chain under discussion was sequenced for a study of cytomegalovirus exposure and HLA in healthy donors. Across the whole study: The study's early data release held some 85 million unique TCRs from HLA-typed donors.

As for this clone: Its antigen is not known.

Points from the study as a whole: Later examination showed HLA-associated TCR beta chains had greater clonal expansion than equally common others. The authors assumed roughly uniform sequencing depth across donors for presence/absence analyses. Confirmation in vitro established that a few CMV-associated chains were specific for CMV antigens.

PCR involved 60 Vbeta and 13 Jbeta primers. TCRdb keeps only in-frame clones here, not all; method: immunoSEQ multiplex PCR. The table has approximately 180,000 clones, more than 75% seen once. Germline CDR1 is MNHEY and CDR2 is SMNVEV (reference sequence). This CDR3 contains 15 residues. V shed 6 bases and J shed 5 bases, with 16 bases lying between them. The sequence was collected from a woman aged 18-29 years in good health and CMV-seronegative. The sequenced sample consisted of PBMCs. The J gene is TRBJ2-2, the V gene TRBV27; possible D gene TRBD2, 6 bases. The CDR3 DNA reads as TGTGCCAGCAGCTCCCGGGGACTTCTTACCGGGGAGCTGTTTTTT. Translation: CASSSRGLLTGELFF.